This TCR beta chain is from a study of blood T cell repertoires in COVID-19. For the study at large: Sites in the United States, Italy and Spain provided acute and convalescent COVID-19 samples.

Per the germline V gene, CDR1 is SGHDT and CDR2 is YYEEEE. The V and J ends lost 5 bases and 2 bases respectively, with 11 bases between them. CDR3 size: 14 residues. The data were produced by immunoSEQ multiplex PCR, yet TCRdb's version contains in-frame clones alone and is incomplete. The top ten hold around 4.7% of the sample, which has tens of thousands of clones, 80% seen once. The source of this sequence is a woman in her seventies with acute or convalescent COVID-19. The material sequenced was peripheral blood. The chain carries TRBV5-6 and TRBJ1-3; D gene uncertain. The CDR3 reads CASSGSGAGNTIYF. The CDR3, as DNA: TGTGCCAGCAGTGGCAGCGGAGCTGGAAACACCATATATTTT.